Listed below are T cell receptor beta chains from one sample, sequenced in a study of shared clonotypes between healthy human individuals. Produced via immunoSEQ multiplex PCR; TCRdb's table is partial and in-frame only. Of 1.5 million to 2.5 million clones in the sample, around 96% were seen once. The sample comprised naive CD8+ T cells sorted from blood. The receptors derive from a man aged 18 to 30 in good health. Both conserved end residues are part of each CDR3. A D gene is named only where the DNA matches it firmly. Clone size appears in some rows only: once, few, many, or a class for an expanded clone.

cdr3_nt: TGTGCCAGCAGTGATGGACTAGCGGGCTCCTACAATGAGCAGTTCTTC
cdr3_aa: CASSDGLAGSYNEQFF
d_call: TRBD2
v_call: TRBV6-4
clone_size: -
j_call: TRBJ2-1

cdr3_nt: TGTGCCAGCCACACAGCGAACACTGAAGCTTTCTTT
cdr3_aa: CASHTANTEAFF
d_call: -
v_call: TRBV6-5
clone_size: once
j_call: TRBJ1-1

cdr3_nt: TGCAGCGTTGAAGAGTTTGGGGGGGTTGACTATGGCTACACCTTC
cdr3_aa: CSVEEFGGVDYGYTF
d_call: -
v_call: TRBV29-1
clone_size: -
j_call: TRBJ1-2

cdr3_nt: TGCGCCAGCAGCCACGCCGGGCCTACGGGCTATGAGCAGTTCTTC
cdr3_aa: CASSHAGPTGYEQFF
d_call: -
v_call: TRBV4-1
clone_size: -
j_call: TRBJ2-1

cdr3_nt: TGTGCCAGCAGTCTTAGCTTTGATGACGACTATGGCTACACCTTC
cdr3_aa: CASSLSFDDDYGYTF
d_call: -
v_call: TRBV6-5
clone_size: -
j_call: TRBJ1-2

cdr3_nt: TGTGCCAGCAGCTCCGGGACTAGCGGGAGCATCGATGAGCAGTTCTTC
cdr3_aa: CASSSGTSGSIDEQFF
d_call: TRBD2
v_call: TRBV5-8
clone_size: -
j_call: TRBJ2-1

cdr3_nt: TGTGCCAGCAGCCCTTTTGCGGGAGGGCAGTACAATGAGCAGTTCTTC
cdr3_aa: CASSPFAGGQYNEQFF
d_call: TRBD2
v_call: TRBV5-4
clone_size: -
j_call: TRBJ2-1

cdr3_nt: TGTGCCAGCAGCTGGGAGGACGGGACAGAAAAACACACCGGGGAGCTGTTTTTT
cdr3_aa: CASSWEDGTEKHTGELFF
d_call: -
v_call: TRBV11-2
clone_size: -
j_call: TRBJ2-2

cdr3_nt: TGCGCCAGCAGCTTGCGGACAGCTAAGGCTGAAGAGACCCAGTACTTC
cdr3_aa: CASSLRTAKAEETQYF
d_call: -
v_call: TRBV5-1
clone_size: -
j_call: TRBJ2-5

cdr3_nt: TGTGCCAGCGGAGTAGCGGGGGACTCTAGCACAGATACGCAGTATTTT
cdr3_aa: CASGVAGDSSTDTQYF
d_call: TRBD2
v_call: TRBV7-6
clone_size: -
j_call: TRBJ2-3

cdr3_nt: TGTGCCAGCAGCGGGACTAGCAGGGTTGAGCAGTTCTTC
cdr3_aa: CASSGTSRVEQFF
d_call: TRBD2
v_call: TRBV2
clone_size: once
j_call: TRBJ2-1

cdr3_nt: TGTGCCTGGAACCTAAGAATGGGCTCCTACGAGCAGTACTTC
cdr3_aa: CAWNLRMGSYEQYF
d_call: -
v_call: TRBV30
clone_size: many
j_call: TRBJ2-7

cdr3_nt: TGTGCCAGCAGCCAAAGACCCGAGGGAAGCTATGGCTACACCTTC
cdr3_aa: CASSQRPEGSYGYTF
d_call: -
v_call: TRBV7-9
clone_size: -
j_call: TRBJ1-2

cdr3_nt: TGTGCCTGGAGTATGGACAGTGGCACTGAAGCTTTCTTT
cdr3_aa: CAWSMDSGTEAFF
d_call: -
v_call: TRBV30
clone_size: -
j_call: TRBJ1-1

cdr3_nt: TGTGCCAGCAGCCCATCCCCCGGGACAGGGGTTGGAAACACCATATATTTT
cdr3_aa: CASSPSPGTGVGNTIYF
d_call: TRBD1
v_call: TRBV7-8
clone_size: once
j_call: TRBJ1-3

cdr3_nt: TGCGCCAGCAGCCAAGATCAGGGTTTGGACTTGAACTACGAGCAGTACTTC
cdr3_aa: CASSQDQGLDLNYEQYF
d_call: -
v_call: TRBV4-1
clone_size: -
j_call: TRBJ2-7

cdr3_nt: TGTGCCAGCAGTTTATCGAGGCGCTACTCTGGAAACACCATATATTTT
cdr3_aa: CASSLSRRYSGNTIYF
d_call: -
v_call: TRBV28
clone_size: -
j_call: TRBJ1-3

cdr3_nt: TGTGCCAGCAGTTTACTGGGGGTCTACACTGAAGCTTTCTTT
cdr3_aa: CASSLLGVYTEAFF
d_call: -
v_call: TRBV27
clone_size: -
j_call: TRBJ1-1

cdr3_nt: TGTGCCAGCAGCTTAGGGCTAGCGGCCTACAATGAGCAGTTCTTC
cdr3_aa: CASSLGLAAYNEQFF
d_call: TRBD2
v_call: TRBV11-3
clone_size: -
j_call: TRBJ2-1

cdr3_nt: TGCGCCAGCAGTGACCCCACTAGCGGGGGCACCAATGAGCAGTTCTTC
cdr3_aa: CASSDPTSGGTNEQFF
d_call: TRBD2
v_call: TRBV10-1
clone_size: -
j_call: TRBJ2-1

cdr3_nt: TGTGCCAGTAGTGCTGGCTCACAGGGGCGCAGGTCCGGCTACACCTTC
cdr3_aa: CASSAGSQGRRSGYTF
d_call: TRBD1
v_call: TRBV19
clone_size: once
j_call: TRBJ1-2

cdr3_nt: TGTGCCAGCAGTTCGGGGGCGCGGCTAGCGGGGTACAATGAGCAGTTCTTC
cdr3_aa: CASSSGARLAGYNEQFF
d_call: TRBD2
v_call: TRBV27
clone_size: -
j_call: TRBJ2-1

cdr3_nt: TGTGCCAGCAGCCCCGCCACCAGCCCCAATGAGCAGTTCTTC
cdr3_aa: CASSPATSPNEQFF
d_call: -
v_call: TRBV7-2
clone_size: -
j_call: TRBJ2-1

cdr3_nt: TGTGCCAGCAGTGAAGCGCGGAACACTGAAGCTTTCTTT
cdr3_aa: CASSEARNTEAFF
d_call: -
v_call: TRBV6-1
clone_size: -
j_call: TRBJ1-1

cdr3_nt: TGTGCCAGCAGCGTAGTTGGGGGGGCGAATGAGCAGTTCTTC
cdr3_aa: CASSVVGGANEQFF
d_call: -
v_call: TRBV9
clone_size: -
j_call: TRBJ2-1